The 24 T cell receptor beta chains below were found in one sample sequenced in a study of Tregs in tolerant kidney transplant recipients. This table comes from immunoSEQ multiplex PCR, and its TCRdb copy is limited to in-frame clones, with some not included. This table holds about 52,000 clones. The sample here was CD4+ T cells from blood, taken before the transplant. The receptor source for this set is a human donor who received a combined kidney and bone marrow transplant.

Worth noting for this clone: The read stops 3 residues short of the end of the CDR3; the missing end is completed from the germline J gene. The V gene is TRBV6-2 or TRBV6-3, the J gene TRBJ1-3; D possibly corresponds to TRBD1 (6 bases). Germline V gene sequence: CDR1 MNHEY, CDR2 SVGEGT. Trimming left V 6 bases short and J 8 bases short, with 14 bases between. The CDR3 sequence is 13 residues long. CDR3 DNA, as far as it was read: TGTGCCAGCAGAAAAACAGGGACGTACACC. Residues: CASRKTGTYT. The full CDR3 is CASRKTGTYTIYF.

In regard to this clone: The read halts 3 residues ahead of the CDR3 end, with the missing end drawn from the germline J gene. The J gene is TRBJ1-1, the V gene TRBV2, with D possibly TRBD1 on 5 matching bases. The germline gives CDR1 SNHLY, CDR2 FYNNEI. Deletions cut 6 bases from V and 3 bases from J, with 14 bases between. The CDR3 has 14 amino acids. CDR3 DNA, as far as it was read: TGTGCCAGCAGCGCAGGGAGGTTGGACACTGAA. Encoded protein: CASSAGRLDTE. The CDR3 in full is CASSAGRLDTEAFF. The full variable domain, rest sourced from reference TRBV2 and TRBJ1-1, is EPEVTQTPSHQVTQMGQEVILRCVPISNHLYFYWYRQILGQKVEFLVSFYNNEISEKSEIFDDQFSVERPDGSNFTLKIRSTKLEDSAMYFCASSAGRLDTEAFFGQGTRLTVV.

Points on this clone: Read coverage stops 3 residues before the CDR3 terminus; the germline J gene supplies the remainder. The chain recombines TRBV19 with TRBJ1-1; D might be TRBD1 (5 bases). Trimming left V 3 bases short and J 4 bases short, with 12 bases between. This CDR3 contains 14 residues. The germline gives CDR1 LNHDA, CDR2 SQIVND (reference sequence). The CDR3 reads CASSIRGLSTEAFF. The sequenced part of the CDR3 DNA is TGTGCCAGTAGTATTAGGGGTCTGAGCACTGAA.

Comment on this clone: The CDR3 extends 3 residues past the end of the read, so its final part is completed from the germline J gene. J is TRBJ2-6 and V is TRBV19, with 9 bases fitting TRBD1. V shed 7 bases and J 1 base; nucleotides not matched to a gene: 8. The germline V gene encodes CDR1 LNHDA and CDR2 SQIVND (reference sequence). The CDR3 is 17 amino acids. Partial CDR3 DNA: TGTGCCAGTACATGGACAGGGGCTCGGTCTGGGGCCAACGTC. Translated: CASTWTGARSGANV. The entire CDR3 sequence reads CASTWTGARSGANVLTF.

Concerning this clone: Read sequence stops 3 residues before the CDR3 end, and the germline J gene provides the missing end. The chain carries TRBV7-2 and TRBJ1-3, with D maybe TRBD1 (5 bases). This CDR3 is 15 amino acids long. Germline V gene lookup returns CDR1 SGHTA and CDR2 FQGNSA. V was clipped by 6 bases and J by 0 bases, with 12 bases between them. The chain's CDR3 is CASRPDRLSGNTIYF. The covered CDR3 bases are TGTGCCAGCAGGCCCGACAGACTCTCTGGAAACACC.

The CDR3 loop reads CASRSWGRNRDSPNTEAFF. The DNA read from the CDR3 is TGTGCCAGTAGAAGTTGGGGGAGAAACCGGGACAGCCCAAACACTGAA. The chain uses TRBV19 and TRBJ1-1, with 7 bases that match TRBD1. The CDR3 goes on 3 residues after the read ends, and that part is filled in from the germline J gene. Germline trimming cut 6 bases from V and 2 bases from J; bases unmatched to any gene: 21. The CDR3 is 19 residues long. The germline V gene encodes CDR1 LNHDA and CDR2 SQIVND (reference sequence). The full variable domain, with the rest looked up from reference TRBV19 and TRBJ1-1, is DGGITQSPKYLFRKEGQNVTLSCEQNLNHDAMYWYRQDPGQGLRLIYYSQIVNDFQKGDIAEGYSVSREKKESFPLTVTSAQKNPTAFYLCASRSWGRNRDSPNTEAFFGQGTRLTVV.

In regard to this clone: The CDR3 goes on 3 residues after the read ends, and that part is filled in from the germline J gene. The chain combines TRBV5-6 with TRBJ1-4; D might be TRBD1 (6 bases). The germline V gene encodes CDR1 SGHDT and CDR2 YYEEEE. This CDR3 has 15 amino acids. With 4 bases removed from V and 7 bases from J, the gap between germline ends came to 17 bases. The CDR3 DNA, read in part, is TGTGCCAGCAGCCCGAAAAGGGGGGGGCCTGAAAAA. The encoded protein is CASSPKRGGPEK. The whole CDR3 sequence reads CASSPKRGGPEKLFF.

Comments on this clone: The read ends 3 residues early relative to the CDR3; the germline J gene fills the gap. V and J are TRBV6-1 and TRBJ2-1, with D tentatively TRBD2 (5 bases). The V end lost 3 bases, the J end lost 3 bases, and 6 bases lay between the germline ends. The CDR3 spans 13 residues. Germline V CDR1 and CDR2: MNHNS, SASEGT. The CDR3 loop reads CASSDDYYNEQFF. Incomplete CDR3 DNA: TGTGCCAGCAGTGACGACTACTACAATGAG.

On this clone: The read ends 3 residues shy of where the CDR3 ends; the end is completed using the germline J gene. This sequence joins TRBV5-6 and TRBJ2-3, with D unresolved. V was pared by 4 bases and J by 4 bases, with 4 bases between. The CDR3 sequence is 11 residues long. The germline V gene encodes CDR1 SGHDT and CDR2 YYEEEE. This chain's CDR3 is CASSRSDTQYF. The sequenced part of the CDR3 DNA is TGTGCCAGCAGCCGTTCAGATACG.

Concerning this clone: The missing CDR3 end, 3 residues past where the read stops, is filled in from the germline J gene. The rearrangement joins TRBV7-9 to TRBJ1-1, with TRBD1 as a possible D gene (6 bases). V lost 8 bases and J 3 bases, leaving 13 bases between the germline ends. Germline-derived CDR1 and CDR2 are SEHNR and FQNEAQ (reference sequence). CDR3 length equals 13 residues. This CDR3 reads CASQRAGDTEAFF. The covered CDR3 bases are TGTGCCAGCCAAAGGGCAGGGGACACTGAA.

Turning to this clone: The read finishes 3 residues shy of the CDR3 end, and the germline J gene is used to complete it. This chain joins TRBV19 and TRBJ2-3; 9 bases are shared with TRBD1. CDR3 size: 14 residues. In germline, CDR1 is LNHDA, CDR2 SQIVND (reference sequence). Trimming took 7 bases from V and 3 from J; bases not matched to a gene: 5. CDR3 sequence: CASTRTGVTDTQYF. The covered CDR3 bases are TGTGCCAGTACCCGGACAGGGGTAACAGATACG.

Remarks on this clone: The read ends 3 residues early relative to the CDR3; the germline J gene fills the gap. The V gene is TRBV18, the J gene TRBJ2-1; D gene ambiguous. CDR1 is KGHSH, CDR2 LQKENI, per germline. V gave up 1 base and J gave up 3 bases, with 4 bases separating them. The length of the CDR3 is 13 residues. The CDR3 bases that were read are TGTGCCAGCTCACCACTTCACTACAATGAG. Protein: CASSPLHYNE. The complete CDR3 reads CASSPLHYNEQFF.

Worth noting for this clone: The read finishes 3 residues shy of the CDR3 end, and the germline J gene is used to complete it. The gene calls are TRBV5-1 and TRBJ2-3, with 8 bases aligning to TRBD1. CDR1 is SGHRS, CDR2 YFSETQ, per germline. Unmatched junction bases numbered 7, after V lost 4 bases and J lost 6 bases. The CDR3 loop spans 14 amino acids. The CDR3 here is CASSPDRGSDTQYF. CDR3 bases read: TGCGCCAGCAGCCCAGACAGGGGTTCCGATACG. The full variable domain, rest sourced from reference TRBV5-1 and TRBJ2-3, is KAGVTQTPRYLIKTRGQQVTLSCSPISGHRSVSWYQQTPGQGLQFLFEYFSETQRNKGNFPGRFSGRQFSNSRSEMNVSTLELGDSALYLCASSPDRGSDTQYFGPGTRLTVL.

Note on this clone: Coverage ceases 3 residues before the CDR3 finishes, and the germline J gene fills in the end. The gene calls are TRBV6-2 or TRBV6-3 and TRBJ1-2; the match to TRBD1 covers 8 bases. The V segment lost 7 bases and the J segment 1 base; nucleotides outside the gene matches: 8. Germline assignment: CDR1 MNHEY and CDR2 SVGEGT. The CDR3 extends over 15 amino acids. CDR3 loop: CASNSQGARNYGYTF. The sequenced part of the CDR3 DNA is TGTGCCAGCAATAGCCAGGGGGCGCGTAACTATGGC.

As regards this clone: The read gets to within 3 residues of the CDR3 end, and the germline J gene fills in the rest. V and J are TRBV6-2 or TRBV6-3 and TRBJ2-7, with 9 bases aligning to TRBD1. From germline, CDR1 is MNHEY and CDR2 SVGEGT. V was clipped by 6 bases and J by 5 bases; unmatched bases: 11. This CDR3 is 15 amino acids long. CDR3 bases read: TGTGCCAGCAGCGACACCGGGACAGGGCTCGACGAG. Protein sequence: CASSDTGTGLDE. The entire CDR3 is CASSDTGTGLDEQYF.

A note on this clone: The read comes to an end 3 residues before the CDR3 does, leaving the germline J gene to fill in the end. The rearrangement links TRBV19 to TRBJ2-7; maybe TRBD2 (6 bases). Germline CDR1 and CDR2: LNHDA and SQIVND (reference sequence). CDR3 length equals 15 residues. Trimming removed 4 bases at V and 2 bases at J, with 15 bases between. This CDR3 is CASSTPGLEAYEQYF. The sequenced CDR3 bases are TGTGCCAGTAGTACCCCGGGACTGGAAGCCTACGAG.

On this clone itself: The read stops 3 residues short of the end of the CDR3; the missing end is completed from the germline J gene. V and J are TRBV2 and TRBJ2-2; tentative D call: TRBD2 (5 bases). Trimming stripped 4 bases from V and 7 bases from J, with 13 bases between. Per germline, CDR1 SNHLY and CDR2 FYNNEI. This CDR3 region has 14 residues. CDR3 DNA (partial): TGTGCCAGCAGTGCTCTAGCTCTTGGCGGGGAG. This encodes CASSALALGGE. The whole CDR3 protein reads CASSALALGGELFF. The full variable domain, its missing parts supplied by reference TRBV2 and TRBJ2-2, is EPEVTQTPSHQVTQMGQEVILRCVPISNHLYFYWYRQILGQKVEFLVSFYNNEISEKSEIFDDQFSVERPDGSNFTLKIRSTKLEDSAMYFCASSALALGGELFFGEGSRLTVL.

To note about this clone: The read is 3 residues too short to cover the CDR3 end, so that end is filled in from the germline J gene. The V call is TRBV18, the J call TRBJ1-3; no clear D gene. Trimming left V 8 bases short and J 0 bases short, with 8 bases between. The V gene's germline CDR1 is KGHSH and CDR2 LQKENI. The CDR3 loop spans 13 amino acids. The covered CDR3 bases are TGTGCCAGCGCCCAAGGCTCTGGAAACACC. It yields the protein CASAQGSGNT. The CDR3 in its entirety is CASAQGSGNTIYF.

Comments on this clone: The DNA ends 3 residues before the CDR3 does, and the rest of the CDR3 is filled in from the germline J gene. V gene TRBV19 combines with J gene TRBJ2-5; 10 bases are a match to TRBD1. Germline CDR1 is LNHDA and CDR2 is SQIVND (reference sequence). This CDR3 region has 19 residues. V lost 3 bases to trimming and J lost 5 bases; unmatched junction nucleotides: 18. The CDR3 region is CASSIWGPRQGASGETQYF. The sequenced CDR3 bases are TGTGCCAGTAGTATTTGGGGTCCGAGACAGGGGGCTAGTGGGGAGACC.

To note about this clone: The CDR3 end falls 3 residues outside the read, so it is completed with the germline J gene. J is TRBJ2-5 and V is TRBV7-7; D not certain. CDR3 length: 15 amino acids. The V gene's germline CDR1 is SSHAT and CDR2 FNYEAQ (reference sequence). Between the trimmed V and J ends, which lost 1 base and 1 base, there was a span of 10 bases. The part of the CDR3 DNA that was read is TGTGCCAGCAGCTTAGAGGGTGTGGGCCAAGAGACC. Translation: CASSLEGVGQET. The entire CDR3 protein is CASSLEGVGQETQYF.

With regard to this clone: Read sequence stops 3 residues before the CDR3 end, and the germline J gene provides the missing end. The chain joins TRBV18 to TRBJ1-4; 11 bases map to TRBD1. V shed 3 bases and J 4 bases; nucleotides not matched to a gene: 7. Germline V CDR1 and CDR2: KGHSH, LQKENI. The CDR3 runs to 17 residues. Incomplete CDR3 DNA: TGTGCCAGCTCACCCGCCGGGACAGGGGGGTATAATGAAAAA. It translates to CASSPAGTGGYNEK. The CDR3 reads in full as CASSPAGTGGYNEKLFF.

A word on this clone: The read ends 3 residues shy of where the CDR3 ends; the end is completed using the germline J gene. The chain is built from TRBV2 and TRBJ2-7; 10 bases map to TRBD1. With 8 bases clipped from V and 6 bases from J, the junction kept 7 bases outside the gene matches. Germline V gene lookup returns CDR1 SNHLY and CDR2 FYNNEI. The CDR3 is 13 amino acids. The CDR3 bases that were read are TGTGCCAGCCGACAGGGGGCGAATTCCGAG. Protein sequence: CASRQGANSE. The full-length CDR3 reads as CASRQGANSEQYF.

Details on this clone: The read halts 3 residues ahead of the CDR3 end, with the missing end drawn from the germline J gene. The gene calls are TRBV2 and TRBJ1-2; tentative D call: TRBD1 (6 bases). This CDR3 spans 13 amino acids. Germline V gene sequence: CDR1 SNHLY, CDR2 FYNNEI. The sequenced CDR3 bases are TGTGCCAGCACGCTGACAGGTACTGGAGGC. Its translation: CASTLTGTGG. The full CDR3 reads CASTLTGTGGYTF.

About this clone: The read ends 3 residues shy of where the CDR3 ends; the end is completed using the germline J gene. This rearrangement joins TRBV28 to TRBJ2-7; 8 nucleotides line up with TRBD1. Germline values: CDR1 MDHEN, CDR2 SYDVKM. After removal of 6 bases from V and 0 bases from J, the junction contained 7 bases not matched to a gene. CDR3 length: 15 residues. The covered CDR3 bases are TGTGCCAGCAGCCAGGGACAGGCGGGCTCCTACGAG. This translates into CASSQGQAGSYE. The CDR3 as a whole reads CASSQGQAGSYEQYF.